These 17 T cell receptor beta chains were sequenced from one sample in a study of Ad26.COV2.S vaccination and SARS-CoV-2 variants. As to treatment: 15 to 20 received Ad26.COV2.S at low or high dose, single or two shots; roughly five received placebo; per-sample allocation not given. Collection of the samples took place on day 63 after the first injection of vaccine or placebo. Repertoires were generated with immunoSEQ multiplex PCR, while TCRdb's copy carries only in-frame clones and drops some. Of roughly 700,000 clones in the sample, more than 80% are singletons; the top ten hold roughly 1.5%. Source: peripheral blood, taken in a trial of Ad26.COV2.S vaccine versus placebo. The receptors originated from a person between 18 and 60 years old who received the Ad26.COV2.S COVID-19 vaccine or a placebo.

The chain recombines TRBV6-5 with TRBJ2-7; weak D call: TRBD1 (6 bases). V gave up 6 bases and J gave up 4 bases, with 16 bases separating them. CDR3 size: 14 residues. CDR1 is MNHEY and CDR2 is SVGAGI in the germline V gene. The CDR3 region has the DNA TGTGCCAGCAGGAAACAGGGTAATCGTTACGAGCAGTACTTC. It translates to CASRKQGNRYEQYF.

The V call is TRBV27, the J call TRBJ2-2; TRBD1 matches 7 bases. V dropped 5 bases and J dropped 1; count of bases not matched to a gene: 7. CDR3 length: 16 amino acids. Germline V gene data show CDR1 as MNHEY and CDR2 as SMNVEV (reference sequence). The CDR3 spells CASSPRGTLNTGELFF. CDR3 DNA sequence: TGTGCCAGCAGTCCCAGGGGGACCTTGAACACCGGGGAGCTGTTTTTT.

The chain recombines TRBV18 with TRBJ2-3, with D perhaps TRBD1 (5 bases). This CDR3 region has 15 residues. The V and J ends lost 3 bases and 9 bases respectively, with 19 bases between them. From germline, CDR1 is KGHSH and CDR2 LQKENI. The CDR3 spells CASSPMETQGRTQYF. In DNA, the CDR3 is TGTGCCAGCTCACCTATGGAGACCCAGGGTCGGACGCAGTATTTT.

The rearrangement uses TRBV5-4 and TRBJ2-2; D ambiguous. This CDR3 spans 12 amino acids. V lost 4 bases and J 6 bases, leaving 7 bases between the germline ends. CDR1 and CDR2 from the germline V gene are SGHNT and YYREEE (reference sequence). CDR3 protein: CASSRDPGELFF. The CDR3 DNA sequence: TGTGCCAGCAGCCGCGACCCCGGGGAGCTGTTTTTT.

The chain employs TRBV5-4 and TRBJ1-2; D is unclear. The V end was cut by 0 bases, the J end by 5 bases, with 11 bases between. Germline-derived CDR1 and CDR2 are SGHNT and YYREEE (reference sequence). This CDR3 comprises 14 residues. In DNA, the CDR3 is TGTGCCAGCAGCTTGGCGCTGGGTTCGTATGGCTACACCTTC. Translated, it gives CASSLALGSYGYTF.

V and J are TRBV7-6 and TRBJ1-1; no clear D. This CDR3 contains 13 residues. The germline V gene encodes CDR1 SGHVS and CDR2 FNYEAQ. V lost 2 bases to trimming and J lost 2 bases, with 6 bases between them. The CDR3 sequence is CASSLQENTEAFF. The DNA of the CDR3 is TGTGCCAGCAGCTTACAGGAAAACACTGAAGCTTTCTTT.

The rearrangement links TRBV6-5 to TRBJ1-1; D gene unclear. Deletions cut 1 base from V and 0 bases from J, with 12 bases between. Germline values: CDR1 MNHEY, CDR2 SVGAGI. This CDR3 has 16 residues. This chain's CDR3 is CASSYFPGNMNTEAFF. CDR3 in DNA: TGTGCCAGCAGTTACTTCCCCGGGAACATGAACACTGAAGCTTTCTTT.

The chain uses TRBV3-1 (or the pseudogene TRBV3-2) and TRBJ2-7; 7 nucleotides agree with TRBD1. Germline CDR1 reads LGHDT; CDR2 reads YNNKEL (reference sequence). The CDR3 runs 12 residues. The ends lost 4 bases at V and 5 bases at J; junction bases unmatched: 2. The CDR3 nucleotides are TGTGCCAGCAGCCCTGACAGGGACGAGCAGTACTTC. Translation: CASSPDRDEQYF.

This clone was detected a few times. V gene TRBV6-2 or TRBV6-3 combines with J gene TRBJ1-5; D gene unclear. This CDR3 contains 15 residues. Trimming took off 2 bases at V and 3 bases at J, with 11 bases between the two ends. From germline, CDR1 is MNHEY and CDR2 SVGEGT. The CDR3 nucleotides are TGTGCCAGCAGTTACGGCGAGACGTACAATCAGCCCCAGCATTTT. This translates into CASSYGETYNQPQHF.

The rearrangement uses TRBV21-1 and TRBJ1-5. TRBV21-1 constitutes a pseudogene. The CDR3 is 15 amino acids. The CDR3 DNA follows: TGTGCCAGCAGCAAAGATTCCAGCGTGCGGCAGCCCCAGCATTTT. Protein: CASSKDSSVRQPQHF.

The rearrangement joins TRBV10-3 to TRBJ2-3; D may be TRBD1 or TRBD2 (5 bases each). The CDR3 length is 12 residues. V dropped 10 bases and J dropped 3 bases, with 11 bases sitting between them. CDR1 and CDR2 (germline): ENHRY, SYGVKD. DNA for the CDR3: TGTGCCAGCCGGGACCAGACAGATACGCAGTATTTT. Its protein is CASRDQTDTQYF.

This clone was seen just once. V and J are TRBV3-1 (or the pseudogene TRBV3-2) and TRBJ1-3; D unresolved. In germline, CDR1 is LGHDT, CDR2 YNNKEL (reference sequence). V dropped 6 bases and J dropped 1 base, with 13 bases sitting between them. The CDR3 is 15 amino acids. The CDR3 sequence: CASSPSSTSGNTIYF. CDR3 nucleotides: TGTGCCAGCAGTCCCAGTTCTACTTCTGGAAACACCATATATTTT.

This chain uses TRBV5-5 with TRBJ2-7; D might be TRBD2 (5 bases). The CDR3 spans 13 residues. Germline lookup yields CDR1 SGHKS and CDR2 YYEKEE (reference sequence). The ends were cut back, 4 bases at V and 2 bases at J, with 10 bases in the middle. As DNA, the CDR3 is TGTGCCAGCAGCCGACGGGAAGCCTACGAGCAGTACTTC. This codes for CASSRREAYEQYF.

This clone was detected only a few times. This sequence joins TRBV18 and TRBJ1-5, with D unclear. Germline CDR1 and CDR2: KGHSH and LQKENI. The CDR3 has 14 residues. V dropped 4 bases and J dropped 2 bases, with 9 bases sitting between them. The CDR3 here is CASSLGEGNQPQHF. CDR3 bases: TGTGCCAGCTCACTAGGAGAGGGCAATCAGCCCCAGCATTTT. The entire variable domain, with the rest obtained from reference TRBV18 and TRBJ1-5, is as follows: NAGVMQNPRHLVRRRGQEARLRCSPMKGHSHVYWYRQLPEEGLKFMVYLQKENIIDESGMPKERFSAEFPKEGPSILRIQQVVRGDSAAYFCASSLGEGNQPQHFGDGTRLSIL.

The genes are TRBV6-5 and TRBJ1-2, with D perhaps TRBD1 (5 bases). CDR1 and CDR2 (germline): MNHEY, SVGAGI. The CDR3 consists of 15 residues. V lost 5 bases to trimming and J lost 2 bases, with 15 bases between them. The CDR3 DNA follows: TGTGCCAGCAGTAACCGGCAGGGAACAAACTATGGCTACACCTTC. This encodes CASSNRQGTNYGYTF.

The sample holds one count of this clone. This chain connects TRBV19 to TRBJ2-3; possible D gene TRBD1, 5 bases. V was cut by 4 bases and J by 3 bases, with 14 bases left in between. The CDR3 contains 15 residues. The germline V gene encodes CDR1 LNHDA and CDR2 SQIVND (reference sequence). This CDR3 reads CASSSQGRWTDTQYF. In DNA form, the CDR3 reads TGTGCCAGTAGTAGCCAGGGAAGGTGGACAGATACGCAGTATTTT.

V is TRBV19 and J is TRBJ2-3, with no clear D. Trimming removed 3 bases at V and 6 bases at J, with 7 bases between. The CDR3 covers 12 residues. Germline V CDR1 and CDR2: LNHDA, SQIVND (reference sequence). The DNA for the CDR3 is TGTGCCAGTAGTATTCCGAGGGATACGCAGTATTTT. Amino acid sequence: CASSIPRDTQYF.